These 21 T cell receptor beta chains came from one sample sequenced in a study of blood T cell repertoires in COVID-19. Method: immunoSEQ multiplex PCR; TCRdb's copy keeps in-frame clones and lacks some. Of approximately 200,000 clones listed, around 89% were seen once; the top ten hold 1.2%. Sequencing was carried out using PBMCs or T cells enriched from blood (not recorded which). Every receptor here comes from a man aged 25-45 years who had recovered from COVID-19.

The chain combines TRBV6-6 with TRBJ1-4; D is uncertain. Germline CDR1 and CDR2: MNHNY and SVGAGI (reference sequence). V was cut by 2 bases and J by 7 bases, with 5 bases left in between. This CDR3 is 12 amino acids long. CDR3 protein: CASSYEGEKLFF. In DNA, the CDR3 is TGTGCCAGCAGTTACGAGGGTGAAAAACTGTTTTTT.

For this clone: The same CDR3 also results from other DNA sequences found in this sample. This chain joins TRBV27 and TRBJ1-2, with 8 bases identical to TRBD1. This CDR3 comprises 14 residues. After removal of 0 bases from V and 6 bases from J, the junction contained 3 bases not matched to a gene. Germline CDR1 is MNHEY and CDR2 is SMNVEV (reference sequence). The CDR3: CASSLSGTGDGYTF. As DNA, the CDR3 is TGTGCCAGCAGTTTATCCGGGACAGGTGATGGCTACACCTTC.

The chain employs TRBV7-9 and TRBJ2-5; 10 nucleotides match TRBD1. The length of the CDR3 is 17 residues. CDR1 and CDR2 from the germline V gene are SEHNR and FQNEAQ (reference sequence). V was pared by 5 bases and J by 4 bases, with 13 bases of the junction left unmatched. CDR3 sequence reads: CASSTTWTGGLGETQYF. The CDR3 nucleotides read TGTGCCAGCAGCACCACTTGGACAGGGGGTTTGGGAGAGACCCAGTACTTC.

The genes are TRBV28 and TRBJ1-3, with unresolved D. Trimming took 2 bases from V and 2 from J, leaving 7 bases between them. This CDR3 region has 14 residues. Germline V gene lookup returns CDR1 MDHEN and CDR2 SYDVKM. CDR3 loop: CASSLEATGNTIYF. Written as DNA, the CDR3 is TGTGCCAGCAGTTTAGAGGCGACTGGAAACACCATATATTTT.

The V and J genes are TRBV27 and TRBJ1-4; D is uncertain. V was pared by 1 base and J by 8 bases, with 14 bases between. CDR1 and CDR2 (germline): MNHEY, SMNVEV (reference sequence). The CDR3 has 15 residues. This chain's CDR3 is CASSLYGPGREKLFF. CDR3 coding DNA: TGTGCCAGCAGTTTATATGGTCCAGGTCGGGAAAAACTGTTTTTT.

V gene TRBV7-2 combines with J gene TRBJ2-7, with TRBD1 as a possible D gene (5 bases). The CDR3 sequence is 14 residues long. Looked up from germline, CDR1 is SGHTA and CDR2 is FQGNSA. With 5 bases removed from V and 0 bases from J, the gap between germline ends came to 11 bases. CDR3 bases: TGTGCCAGCAGCGCTCAGGGCAGCTCCTACGAGCAGTACTTC. It is translated as CASSAQGSSYEQYF.

The V gene is TRBV4-2, the J gene TRBJ2-7; 10 nucleotides agree with TRBD1. V shed 0 bases and J 4 bases; nucleotides not matched to a gene: 6. Germline V gives CDR1 LGHNA, CDR2 YNFKEQ. The CDR3 is 16 residues long. This CDR3 reads CASSQDWTGGLYEQYF. CDR3 coding DNA: TGTGCCAGCAGCCAAGACTGGACAGGGGGTTTATACGAGCAGTACTTC.

The DNA of the CDR3 is TGTGCCAGCAGTCTTGGGACAGGGAGCGCTGAAGCTTTCTTT. Translating it yields CASSLGTGSAEAFF. The chain couples TRBV6-5 to TRBJ1-1, with TRBD1 identical over 9 bases. V shed 5 bases and J 6 bases; nucleotides not matched to a gene: 7. Per germline, CDR1 MNHEY and CDR2 SVGAGI. The length of the CDR3 is 14 residues.

The V call is TRBV10-3, the J call TRBJ1-1, with 11 bases lining up with TRBD1. V shed 0 bases and J 5 bases; nucleotides not matched to a gene: 2. Per the germline V gene, CDR1 is ENHRY and CDR2 is SYGVKD. The CDR3 is made up of 15 amino acids. The CDR3 sequence: CAISESDRGLTEAFF. The CDR3 DNA is TGTGCCATCAGTGAGTCGGACAGGGGGCTTACTGAAGCTTTCTTT.

V is TRBV6-5 and J is TRBJ2-1; perhaps TRBD1 as D (6 bases). Germline CDR1 MNHEY, CDR2 SVGAGI. The CDR3 has 13 residues. Between the trimmed V and J ends, which lost 6 bases and 8 bases, there was a span of 14 bases. CDR3 coding DNA: TGTGCCAGCAGGCGAACAGGGAGAGATGAGCAGTTCTTC. Translated, it gives CASRRTGRDEQFF.

This chain uses TRBV4-3 with TRBJ2-7; 10 nucleotides agree with TRBD1. Unmatched junction bases numbered 8, after V lost 0 bases and J lost 3 bases. Germline lookup yields CDR1 LGHNA and CDR2 YSLEER. The CDR3 extends over 17 amino acids. The CDR3 DNA reads as TGCGCCAGCAGCCAAGAAAGGACAGGGGGAGGGGTCTACGAGCAGTACTTC. Translated: CASSQERTGGGVYEQYF.

The chain uses TRBV11-2 and TRBJ2-7; D is unclear. The V gene's germline CDR1 is SGHAT and CDR2 FQNNGV. V was cut by 4 bases and J by 5 bases, with 9 bases left in between. CDR3 length: 12 residues. For the CDR3, the DNA is TGTGCCAGCAGCTCGATACAAGACGAGCAGTACTTC. This translates into CASSSIQDEQYF. Full variable domain (outside the CDR3, taken from reference TRBV11-2 and TRBJ2-7): EAGVAQSPRYKIIEKRQSVAFWCNPISGHATLYWYQQILGQGPKLLIQFQNNGVVDDSQLPKDRFSAERLKGVDSTLKIQPAKLEDSAVYLCASSSIQDEQYFGPGTRLTVT.

The chain joins TRBV7-9 to TRBJ2-2, with D maybe TRBD1 (6 bases). This CDR3 is built from 18 residues. V lost 0 bases and J lost 2, with 16 bases in between. Germline V gives CDR1 SEHNR, CDR2 FQNEAQ (reference sequence). The CDR3 DNA reads as TGTGCCAGCAGCTTAGCACGAGTTGGACAGTCAAACACCGGGGAGCTGTTTTTT. Protein sequence: CASSLARVGQSNTGELFF.

The chain recombines TRBV18 with TRBJ2-5; D unresolved. Germline CDR1 and CDR2: KGHSH and LQKENI. The V end lost 1 base, the J end lost 4 bases, and 4 bases lay between the germline ends. This CDR3 has 12 residues. Written as DNA, the CDR3 is TGTGCCAGCTCACCACTTCGAGAGACCCAGTACTTC. Protein product: CASSPLRETQYF. The complete variable domain, with remaining parts taken from reference TRBV18 and TRBJ2-5, reads NAGVMQNPRHLVRRRGQEARLRCSPMKGHSHVYWYRQLPEEGLKFMVYLQKENIIDESGMPKERFSAEFPKEGPSILRIQQVVRGDSAAYFCASSPLRETQYFGPGTRLLVL.

The chain couples TRBV25-1 to TRBJ1-1; D might be TRBD1 (5 bases). With 0 bases removed from V and 5 bases from J, the gap between germline ends came to 7 bases. Looked up from germline, CDR1 is MGHDK and CDR2 is SYGVNS. The CDR3 has 13 amino acids. The CDR3 here is CASSEYRQTEAFF. The CDR3 nucleotides read TGTGCCAGCAGTGAATATAGACAGACTGAAGCTTTCTTT.

The chain carries TRBV6-2 or TRBV6-3 and TRBJ2-1; a possible D gene is TRBD2 (5 bases). Germline-derived CDR1 and CDR2 are MNHEY and SVGEGT. V was pared by 5 bases and J by 2 bases, with 13 bases between. This CDR3 has 15 amino acids. The CDR3 spells CASSRGSPPYNEQFF. For the CDR3, the DNA is TGTGCCAGCAGTCGAGGGTCACCGCCCTACAATGAGCAGTTCTTC.

The chain couples TRBV30 to TRBJ2-6; possible D gene TRBD1, 6 bases. Trimming removed 5 bases at V and 2 bases at J, with 10 bases between. The CDR3 has 14 amino acids. Germline V lookup: CDR1 GTSNPN, CDR2 SVGIG (reference sequence). CDR3 amino acids: CAWQQGAGANVLTF. In nucleotides, the CDR3 is TGTGCCTGGCAACAGGGAGCTGGGGCCAACGTCCTGACTTTC.

The rearrangement joins TRBV13 to TRBJ2-7; the match to TRBD1 covers 8 bases. V dropped 5 bases and J dropped 4; count of bases not matched to a gene: 4. Germline assignment: CDR1 PRHDT and CDR2 FYEKMQ (reference sequence). The CDR3 is 13 amino acids. The CDR3 region has the DNA TGTGCCAGCAGCCAAGGACAGGGATACGAGCAGTACTTC. Its translation: CASSQGQGYEQYF.

The V gene is TRBV18, the J gene TRBJ2-5; D possibly corresponds to TRBD1 (6 bases). The CDR3 is 17 residues long. Germline CDR1 and CDR2: KGHSH and LQKENI. V shed 0 bases and J shed 4 bases, with 18 bases lying between them. This chain's CDR3 is CASSPPSGQGILETQYF. The DNA for the CDR3 is TGTGCCAGCTCACCACCGAGTGGGCAGGGGATCCTAGAGACCCAGTACTTC.

This clone was detected a few times. The chain uses TRBV4-3 and TRBJ2-7; 13 bases match TRBD2. The CDR3 loop spans 18 amino acids. In germline, CDR1 is LGHNA, CDR2 YSLEER. Trimming took 0 bases from V and 1 from J; bases not matched to a gene: 6. CDR3 loop: CASSQEVLAGGRSYEQYF. In DNA form, the CDR3 reads TGCGCCAGCAGCCAAGAAGTACTAGCGGGGGGGAGGTCCTACGAGCAGTACTTC.

This chain's CDR3 is CASRGQGANQPQHF. As DNA, the CDR3 is TGTGCCAGCAGGGGACAGGGGGCAAATCAGCCCCAGCATTTT. The genes are TRBV6-5 and TRBJ1-5; 12 bases line up with TRBD1. This CDR3 comprises 14 residues. CDR1 MNHEY and CDR2 SVGAGI come from the germline V gene. V shed 6 bases, J shed 4 bases, and the junction held 1 base outside the gene matches.